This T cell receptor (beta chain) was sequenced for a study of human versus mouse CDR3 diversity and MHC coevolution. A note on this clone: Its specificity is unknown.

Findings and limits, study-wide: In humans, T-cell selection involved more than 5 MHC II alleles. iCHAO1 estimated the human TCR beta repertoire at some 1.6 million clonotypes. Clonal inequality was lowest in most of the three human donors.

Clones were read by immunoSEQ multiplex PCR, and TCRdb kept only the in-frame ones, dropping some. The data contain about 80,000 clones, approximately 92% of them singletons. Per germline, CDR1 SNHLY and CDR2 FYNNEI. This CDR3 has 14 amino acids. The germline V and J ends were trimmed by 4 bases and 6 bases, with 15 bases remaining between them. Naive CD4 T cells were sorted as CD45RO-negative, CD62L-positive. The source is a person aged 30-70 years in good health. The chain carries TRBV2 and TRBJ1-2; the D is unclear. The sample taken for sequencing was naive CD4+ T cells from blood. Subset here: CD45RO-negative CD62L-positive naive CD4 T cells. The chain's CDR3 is CASSVGGVRDGYTF. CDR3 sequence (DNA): TGTGCCAGCAGTGTAGGCGGAGTCAGAGATGGCTACACCTTC.